The rows below give T cell receptor beta chains drawn from one sample of a study of T-cell memory formation after mild COVID-19. TCRdb passed the 5' RACE reads through MiXCR, listing each CDR3 protein once. The profile covers fewer than 700,000 distinct CDR3 sequences, with more than 15% appearing a single time and approximately 12% taken by the ten largest. Sequenced: PBMCs or a T cell subset sorted from them (not recorded which). The source is an adult woman who had mild COVID-19 (a few samples of this study predate the infection). Cell type and time point are not known. Each CDR3 is given with its conserved first and last residue. The D gene is left open where the match is weak. Rows may omit the clone size; those that give it use once, few, many or a size class.

d_call	v_call	j_call	clone_size	cdr3_aa	cdr3_nt
-	TRBV5-6	TRBJ2-5	few	CASSLGQGKTQYF	TGTGCCAGCAGCTTGGGGCAGGGAAAGACCCAGTACTTC
-	TRBV29-1	TRBJ2-7	-	CSVDGGGGYEQYF	TGCAGCGTTGATGGGGGCGGGGGCTACGAGCAGTACTTC
-	TRBV11-3	TRBJ1-4	-	CASSFQRGRDEKLFF	TGTGCCAGCAGCTTCCAACGTGGGAGGGATGAAAAACTGTTTTTT
-	TRBV4-2	TRBJ1-6	-	CASSQDEWGNSPLHF	TGTGCCAGCAGCCAAGATGAGTGGGGTAATTCACCCCTCCACTTT
TRBD1	TRBV4-1	TRBJ1-2	few	CASSPRTGGKGGYTF	TGCGCCAGCAGCCCTCGGACAGGGGGAAAAGGAGGCTACACCTTC
-	TRBV29-1	TRBJ1-1	few	CSVALGTGNTEAFF	TGCAGCGTTGCTCTTGGGACGGGGAACACTGAAGCTTTCTTT
-	TRBV6-6	TRBJ1-1	-	CASSYSKVVEQESFF	TGTGCCAGCAGTTACTCGAAAGTGGTGGAACAGGAATCTTTCTTT
TRBD2	TRBV20-1	TRBJ2-3	-	CIAPGLAGGRTDTQYF	TGCATTGCCCCGGGACTAGCGGGGGGCAGGACAGATACGCAGTATTTT
TRBD2	TRBV6-2/TRBV6-3	TRBJ2-7	-	CASSIRTSGSYEQYF	TGTGCCAGCAGTATCAGGACTAGCGGTTCCTACGAGCAGTACTTC
-	TRBV12-3/TRBV12-4	TRBJ1-5	few	CASSHTSNQPQHF	TGTGCCAGCAGCCACACTAGCAATCAGCCCCAGCATTTT
TRBD2	TRBV4-3	TRBJ2-3	-	CASSQGLAGSTDTQYF	TGCGCCAGCAGCCAAGGACTAGCGGGAAGCACAGATACGCAGTATTTT
-	TRBV3-1	TRBJ1-1	-	CASSQERGPSTEAFF	TGTGCCAGCAGCCAAGAACGGGGCCCAAGCACTGAAGCTTTCTTT
-	TRBV20-1	TRBJ1-2	few	CSATGVDYGYTF	TGCAGTGCTACAGGGGTGGACTATGGCTACACCTTC
-	TRBV5-1	TRBJ1-1	-	CASFGTVGTEAFF	TGCGCCAGCTTCGGGACGGTGGGTACTGAAGCTTTCTTT
-	TRBV6-2/TRBV6-3	TRBJ2-7	few	CASSYPHYEQYF	TGTGCCAGCAGTTACCCCCACTACGAGCAGTACTTC
-	TRBV7-3	TRBJ2-1	-	CASSLGVLGYNEQFF	TGTGCCAGCAGCCTTGGGGTGTTGGGCTACAATGAGCAGTTCTTC
TRBD1	TRBV9	TRBJ1-1	-	CASTTGGQWNTEAFF	TGTGCCAGCACAACAGGGGGGCAGTGGAACACTGAAGCTTTCTTT
TRBD2	TRBV27	TRBJ2-7	few	CASSRLAGGVEQYF	TGTGCCAGCAGTCGTCTAGCGGGTGGTGTGGAGCAGTACTTC
TRBD2	TRBV9	TRBJ2-1	-	CASSVIAGELYNEQFF	TGTGCCAGCAGCGTCATAGCGGGAGAACTCTACAATGAGCAGTTCTTC
-	TRBV6-5	TRBJ1-1	-	CASTKTGQGMNTEAFF	TGTGCCAGTACCAAAACGGGTCAGGGGATGAACACTGAAGCTTTCTTT
TRBD1	TRBV20-1	TRBJ1-5	-	CSARGTGVSNQPQHF	TGCAGTGCCCGGGGGACAGGGGTTAGCAATCAGCCCCAGCATTTT
-	TRBV7-2	TRBJ2-1	few	CASSSGPYSSYNEQFF	TGTGCCAGCAGCTCGGGGCCGTATAGCTCCTACAATGAGCAGTTCTTC
-	TRBV7-9	TRBJ1-2	few	CASSGATLRGYGYTF	TGTGCCAGCAGCGGCGCGACCCTAAGGGGCTATGGCTACACCTTC